Listed below are T cell receptor beta chains from one sample, sequenced in a study of T cell responses to AZD1222 COVID-19 vaccine. The table came from immunoSEQ multiplex PCR; TCRdb's copy has only in-frame clones and leaves some out. The table records 150,000 to 200,000 clones, 85% to 90% of them present only once. The specimen was peripheral blood, collected on day 0 of AZD1222 vaccination. These receptors were obtained from an adult in good health. CDR3s include the opening cysteine and the closing phenylalanine or tryptophan. The order of the fields is J gene, clone size, D gene, V gene, CDR3 DNA, CDR3 protein. A D gene is named only where the DNA matches it firmly. Not every row has a clone size; where given, it reads once, few, many or a size class.

j_gene: TRBJ1-5; abundance: .; d_gene: .; v_gene: TRBV2; CDR3nt: TGTGCCAGCATGTCTCAGGGTGATCAGCCCCAGCATTTT; CDR3aa: CASMSQGDQPQHF
j_gene: TRBJ1-6; abundance: few; d_gene: TRBD1; v_gene: TRBV2; CDR3nt: TGTGCCAGCAGTCCGACAGGGCGTCATAATTCACCCCTCCACTTT; CDR3aa: CASSPTGRHNSPLHF
j_gene: TRBJ2-3; abundance: .; d_gene: TRBD1; v_gene: TRBV5-8; CDR3nt: TGTGCCAGCAGCTTAGGGGGCCAGAAGACAGATACGCAGTATTTT; CDR3aa: CASSLGGQKTDTQYF
j_gene: TRBJ1-5; abundance: few; d_gene: TRBD1; v_gene: TRBV5-8; CDR3nt: TGTGCCAGCAGCTTAGGGACAGGGAGGAATCAGCCCCAGCATTTT; CDR3aa: CASSLGTGRNQPQHF
j_gene: TRBJ2-4; abundance: .; d_gene: .; v_gene: TRBV15; CDR3nt: TGTGCCACCAGCAGAGATGGCTCTCAAGCCAAAAACATTCAGTACTTC; CDR3aa: CATSRDGSQAKNIQYF
j_gene: TRBJ2-3; abundance: few; d_gene: .; v_gene: TRBV7-2; CDR3nt: TGTGCCAGCAGCCCTGGGGGAGCAGATACGCAGTATTTT; CDR3aa: CASSPGGADTQYF
j_gene: TRBJ2-5; abundance: .; d_gene: TRBD1; v_gene: TRBV2; CDR3nt: TGTGCCAGCAGCCAATATGGACAGGGCCAAGAGACCCAGTACTTC; CDR3aa: CASSQYGQGQETQYF
j_gene: TRBJ1-5; abundance: .; d_gene: .; v_gene: TRBV28; CDR3nt: TGTGCCAGCATTCAGACAGGTAGCAATCAGCCCCAGCATTTT; CDR3aa: CASIQTGSNQPQHF
j_gene: TRBJ1-4; abundance: .; d_gene: TRBD1; v_gene: TRBV19; CDR3nt: TGTGCCAGTAGTTCACAGGGGTGGAATGAAAAACTGTTTTTT; CDR3aa: CASSSQGWNEKLFF
j_gene: TRBJ1-5; abundance: .; d_gene: .; v_gene: TRBV19; CDR3nt: TGTGCCAGTGGGGTTCAGGGTAGAGAGGGCCAGCCCCAGCATTTT; CDR3aa: CASGVQGREGQPQHF
j_gene: TRBJ1-3; abundance: .; d_gene: .; v_gene: TRBV25-1; CDR3nt: TGTGCCAGCAGTGAATCCGTGGGTCTTGGAAACACCATATATTTT; CDR3aa: CASSESVGLGNTIYF
j_gene: TRBJ2-3; abundance: .; d_gene: TRBD2; v_gene: TRBV11-2; CDR3nt: TGTGCCAGCAGCGTAACCCCAGCGGGGAGCCTCACAGATACGCAGTATTTT; CDR3aa: CASSVTPAGSLTDTQYF
j_gene: TRBJ2-7; abundance: .; d_gene: TRBD1; v_gene: TRBV29-1; CDR3nt: TGCAGCGTTGCATCATCCGGGACAGGGGGCCTCCTGTCCTACGAGCAGTACTTC; CDR3aa: CSVASSGTGGLLSYEQYF